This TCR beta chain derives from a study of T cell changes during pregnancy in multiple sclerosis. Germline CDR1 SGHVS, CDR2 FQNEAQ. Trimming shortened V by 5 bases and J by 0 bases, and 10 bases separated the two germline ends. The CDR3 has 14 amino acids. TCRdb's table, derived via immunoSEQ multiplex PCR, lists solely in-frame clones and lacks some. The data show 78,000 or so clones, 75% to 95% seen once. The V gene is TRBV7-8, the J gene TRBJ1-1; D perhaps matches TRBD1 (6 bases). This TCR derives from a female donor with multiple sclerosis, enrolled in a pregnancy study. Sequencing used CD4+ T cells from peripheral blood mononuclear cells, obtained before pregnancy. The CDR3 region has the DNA TGTGCCAGCAGCCTAACAGGGCTGAACACTGAAGCTTTCTTT. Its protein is CASSLTGLNTEAFF.